Listed below are T cell receptor beta chains from one sample, sequenced in a study of CD8 T cells in ankylosing spondylitis. Each CDR3 protein gets one entry after TCRdb re-called the 5' RACE reads with MiXCR. The profile shows 300,000 to 400,000 distinct CDR3 sequences, roughly 22% of them singletons. The sample consisted of blood, either unsorted or a sorted T cell fraction (not recorded which). These receptors came from a male donor with ankylosing spondylitis or in good health (not recorded which). The conserved cysteine and the conserved F or W are not part of the CDR3 here. The order of the fields is clone size, D gene, V gene, J gene, CDR3 protein. D genes are given only for firm matches. Part of the rows lack a size; the others show once, few, many or a class for expanded clones.

>few|-|TRBV29-1|TRBJ1-3
SVPGAGGNTIY
>-|-|TRBV29-1|TRBJ2-1
SVPMGNEQF
>-|TRBD1|TRBV27|TRBJ2-7
ASSGLWTGGFFEQY
>-|TRBD2|TRBV7-9|TRBJ2-1
ASSEEAGPYNEQF
>-|TRBD1|TRBV27|TRBJ2-1
ASSPPGQGANEQF
>few|TRBD1|TRBV5-1|TRBJ2-7
ASSPARDRGSYEQY
>-|-|TRBV20-1|TRBJ2-7
SAREASVYEQY
>few|-|TRBV29-1|TRBJ2-1
SVPGKGSHNEQF
>-|TRBD1|TRBV11-2|TRBJ2-5
ASSLAGGGEETQY
>-|-|TRBV7-9|TRBJ2-3
ASSPRPQGLGDTQY
>-|-|TRBV27|TRBJ2-7
ATRAGYEQY
>-|-|TRBV11-1|TRBJ1-1
ASSLAGVVNTEAF
>-|-|TRBV10-3|TRBJ2-7
AISVRAAVEQY
>few|TRBD1|TRBV12-3/TRBV12-4|TRBJ1-2
ASSRDREYYGYT
>-|TRBD2|TRBV3-1|TRBJ2-3
ASSSRGEVADTQY
>once|-|TRBV7-3|TRBJ2-5
ASSLTLGAKETQY
>-|-|TRBV29-1|TRBJ1-1
SVDGRVAEAF
>-|TRBD1|TRBV4-1|TRBJ1-5
ASSPTGLGQPQH
>-|-|TRBV29-1|TRBJ1-1
SVEDLVGGSEAF
>-|-|TRBV20-1|TRBJ2-7
SARVGGGLYEQY
>-|-|TRBV24-1|TRBJ2-2
ATSDFGTNTGELF
>-|TRBD2|TRBV7-3|TRBJ2-1
ASSFLAGGPDEQF
>-|-|TRBV21-1|TRBJ1-5
ASSKEGIRDQLGGNQPQH
>-|TRBD2|TRBV2|TRBJ2-3
ASSGLAGGRDTQY
>few|-|TRBV11-1|TRBJ1-3
ASVPPAKWETSGNTIY
>many|TRBD1|TRBV29-1|TRBJ2-1
SVEDLLGTGPYNEQF
>-|TRBD2|TRBV7-9|TRBJ2-1
ASSVRTSGRVHEQF
>few|TRBD1|TRBV11-2|TRBJ1-1
ASSLRQGLNTEAF
>few|-|TRBV29-1|TRBJ2-1
SVEDSRPNEQF
>-|TRBD2|TRBV10-3|TRBJ2-3
ATRPTSGGTTDTQY
>once|TRBD1|TRBV3-1|TRBJ2-7
ASSHYRGSYEQY
>few|-|TRBV12-3/TRBV12-4|TRBJ2-5
ASSSQVQHETQY
>-|TRBD1|TRBV28|TRBJ2-7
ASSPGQGALSYEQY
>few|-|TRBV9|TRBJ2-5
ASSLGTGMETQY
>-|-|TRBV12-3/TRBV12-4|TRBJ2-1
ASSFNFADGEQL
>few|-|TRBV12-3/TRBV12-4|TRBJ1-2
ASSPGEVPGYT
>few|-|TRBV10-2|TRBJ1-1
ASFRASGTEAF
>few|-|TRBV20-1|TRBJ2-5
SARGPYRETQY
>-|TRBD1|TRBV7-9|TRBJ2-7
ASSSRQGAVDEQY
>few|-|TRBV4-1|TRBJ2-2
ASSQESGAGSCF